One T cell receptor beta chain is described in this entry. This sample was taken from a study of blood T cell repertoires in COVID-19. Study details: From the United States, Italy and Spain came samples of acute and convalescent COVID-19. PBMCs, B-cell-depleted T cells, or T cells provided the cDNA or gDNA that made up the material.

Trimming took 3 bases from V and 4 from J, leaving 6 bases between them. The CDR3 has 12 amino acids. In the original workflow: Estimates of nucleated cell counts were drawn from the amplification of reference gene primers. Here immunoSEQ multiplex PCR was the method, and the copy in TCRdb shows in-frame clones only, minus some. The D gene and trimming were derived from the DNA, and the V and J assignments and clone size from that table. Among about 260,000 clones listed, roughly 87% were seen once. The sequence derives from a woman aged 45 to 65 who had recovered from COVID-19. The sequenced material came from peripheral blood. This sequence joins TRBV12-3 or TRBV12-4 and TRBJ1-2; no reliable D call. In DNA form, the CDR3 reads TGTGCCAGCAGTTTCAGTGGCTATGGCTACACCTTC. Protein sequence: CASSFSGYGYTF.